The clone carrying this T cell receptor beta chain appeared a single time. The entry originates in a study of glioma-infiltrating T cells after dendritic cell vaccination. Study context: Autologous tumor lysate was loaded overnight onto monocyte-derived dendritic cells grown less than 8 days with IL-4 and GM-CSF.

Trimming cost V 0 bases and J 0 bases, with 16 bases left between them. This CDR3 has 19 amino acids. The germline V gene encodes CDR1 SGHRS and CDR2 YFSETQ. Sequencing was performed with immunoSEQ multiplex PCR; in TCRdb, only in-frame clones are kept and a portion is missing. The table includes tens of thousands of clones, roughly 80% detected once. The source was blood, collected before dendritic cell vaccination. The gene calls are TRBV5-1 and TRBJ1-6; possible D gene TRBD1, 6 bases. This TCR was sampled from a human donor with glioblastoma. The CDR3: CASSLATGTGSSYNSPLHF. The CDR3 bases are TGCGCCAGCAGCTTGGCCACAGGGACGGGAAGCTCCTATAATTCACCCCTCCACTTT.